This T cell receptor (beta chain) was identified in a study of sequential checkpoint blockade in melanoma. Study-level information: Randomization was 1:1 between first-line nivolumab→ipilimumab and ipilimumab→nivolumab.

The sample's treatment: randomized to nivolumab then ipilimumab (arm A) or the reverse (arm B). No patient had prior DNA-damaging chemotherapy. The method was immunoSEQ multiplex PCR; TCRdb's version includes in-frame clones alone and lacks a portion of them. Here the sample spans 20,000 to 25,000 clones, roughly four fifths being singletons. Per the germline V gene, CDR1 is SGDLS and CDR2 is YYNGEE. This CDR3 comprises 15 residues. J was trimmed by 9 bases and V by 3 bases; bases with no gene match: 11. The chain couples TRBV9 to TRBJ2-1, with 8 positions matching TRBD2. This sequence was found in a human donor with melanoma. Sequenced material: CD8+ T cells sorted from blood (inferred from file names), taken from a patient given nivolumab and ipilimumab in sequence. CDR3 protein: CASSASPGGSSEQFF. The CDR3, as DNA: TGTGCCAGCAGCGCATCCCCGGGGGGGTCGAGTGAGCAGTTCTTC.